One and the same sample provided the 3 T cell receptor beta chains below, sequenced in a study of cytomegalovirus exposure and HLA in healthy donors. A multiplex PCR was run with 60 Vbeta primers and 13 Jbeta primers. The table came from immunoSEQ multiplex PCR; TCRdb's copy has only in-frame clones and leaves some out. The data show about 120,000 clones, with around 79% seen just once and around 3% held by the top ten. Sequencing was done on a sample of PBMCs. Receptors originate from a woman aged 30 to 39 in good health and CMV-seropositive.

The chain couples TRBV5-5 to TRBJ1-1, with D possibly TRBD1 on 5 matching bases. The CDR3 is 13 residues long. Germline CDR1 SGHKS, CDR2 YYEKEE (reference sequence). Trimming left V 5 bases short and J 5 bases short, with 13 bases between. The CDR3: CASSMEGRTEAFF. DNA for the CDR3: TGTGCCAGCAGTATGGAGGGGAGAACTGAAGCTTTCTTT.

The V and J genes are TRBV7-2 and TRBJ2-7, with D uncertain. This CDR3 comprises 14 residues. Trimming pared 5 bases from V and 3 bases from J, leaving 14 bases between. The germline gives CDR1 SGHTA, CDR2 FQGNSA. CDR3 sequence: CASSPTRASYEQYF. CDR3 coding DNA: TGTGCCAGCAGCCCTACGCGAGCAAGCTACGAGCAGTACTTC.

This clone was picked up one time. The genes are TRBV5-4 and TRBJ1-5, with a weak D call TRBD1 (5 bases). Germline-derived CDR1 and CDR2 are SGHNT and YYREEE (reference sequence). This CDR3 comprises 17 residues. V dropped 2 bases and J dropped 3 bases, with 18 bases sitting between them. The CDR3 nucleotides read TGTGCCAGCAGCTTTTCCATGGGGCAGGGACTCAATCAGCCCCAGCATTTT. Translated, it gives CASSFSMGQGLNQPQHF.